Below are 23 T cell receptor beta chains sequenced from a single sample in a study of PD-L1 blockade in urothelial cancer. The data were produced by immunoSEQ multiplex PCR, yet TCRdb's version contains in-frame clones alone and is incomplete. The sample carries tens of thousands of clones, more than 65% recorded once. The sequences come from PBMCs, collected around atezolizumab (anti-PD-L1) treatment. These receptors all stem from a man aged 65 to 79 with urothelial cancer.

The chain uses TRBV6-1 and TRBJ2-1; a possible D gene is TRBD1 (6 bases). The germline V gene encodes CDR1 MNHNS and CDR2 SASEGT. The CDR3 is made up of 12 amino acids. The ends were cut back, 7 bases at V and 8 bases at J, with 12 bases in the middle. CDR3 in DNA: TGTGCCAGCACCAGGGGAATCGATGAGCAGTTCTTC. Translated, it gives CASTRGIDEQFF.

This clone was observed a single time. The genes are TRBV27 and TRBJ1-2; D unresolved. V shed 5 bases and J shed 4 bases, with 11 bases lying between them. The CDR3 length is 13 residues. Germline V gene lookup returns CDR1 MNHEY and CDR2 SMNVEV (reference sequence). The CDR3, as DNA: TGTGCCAGCAGTCCCCGACTGAGCTATGGCTACACCTTC. It codes for CASSPRLSYGYTF.

This clone came up a few times. The chain carries TRBV5-1 and TRBJ2-5; D is perhaps TRBD1 or TRBD2 (9 bases each). This CDR3 comprises 18 residues. Trimming left V 4 bases short and J 5 bases short, with 27 bases between. Per germline, CDR1 SGHRS and CDR2 YFSETQ. The CDR3 protein is CASSIQGAGGRAYETQYF. CDR3 coding DNA: TGCGCCAGCAGCATACAGGGGGCTGGCGGGAGGGCCTATGAGACCCAGTACTTC. Looking up the rest from reference TRBV5-1 and TRBJ2-5 gives the full variable domain: KAGVTQTPRYLIKTRGQQVTLSCSPISGHRSVSWYQQTPGQGLQFLFEYFSETQRNKGNFPGRFSGRQFSNSRSEMNVSTLELGDSALYLCASSIQGAGGRAYETQYFGPGTRLLVL.

V is TRBV20-1 and J is TRBJ2-3; TRBD2 is a possible D gene (5 bases). The CDR3 spans 11 residues. Germline V gives CDR1 DFQATT, CDR2 SNEGSKA (reference sequence). V gave up 4 bases and J gave up 4 bases, with 6 bases separating them. CDR3 region: CSANGADTQYF. CDR3 nucleotides: TGCAGTGCTAACGGGGCAGATACGCAGTATTTT.

The rearrangement joins TRBV29-1 to TRBJ2-1; D perhaps matches TRBD2 (6 bases). CDR3 length equals 13 residues. With 6 bases removed from V and 14 bases from J, the gap between germline ends came to 23 bases. Germline V gives CDR1 SQVTM, CDR2 ANQGSEA. The CDR3 region has the DNA TGCAGCGTAGAAACCGGGACTCCGCGATCAGAGTTCTTC. Protein product: CSVETGTPRSEFF.

The chain uses TRBV6-5 and TRBJ1-2; tentative D call: TRBD1 (6 bases). The CDR3 spans 15 residues. V shed 5 bases and J shed 0 bases, with 13 bases lying between them. Germline assignment: CDR1 MNHEY and CDR2 SVGAGI. This chain's CDR3 is CASSRKGHTNYGYTF. The CDR3 DNA sequence: TGTGCCAGCAGTAGGAAGGGACATACTAACTATGGCTACACCTTC.

The J gene is TRBJ2-7, the V gene TRBV30; 8 nucleotides agree with TRBD2. J gave up 3 bases and V 4 bases, and 8 bases lay outside the gene matches. CDR1 and CDR2 (germline): GTSNPN, SVGIG (reference sequence). This CDR3 has 14 amino acids. The CDR3 nucleotides read TGTGCCTGGACCCGCCCGGGGGGGGGCTACGAGCAGTACTTC. Translating gives CAWTRPGGGYEQYF.

J is TRBJ2-5 and V is TRBV7-6; TRBD2 might be the D (6 bases). Per germline, CDR1 SGHVS and CDR2 FNYEAQ. There are 13 residues in the CDR3. V was cut by 1 base and J by 9 bases, with 12 bases left in between. In nucleotides, the CDR3 is TGTGCCAGCAGCTTAGGGGGGGAGAATCCCCAGTACTTC. It translates to CASSLGGENPQYF.

V gene TRBV29-1 combines with J gene TRBJ1-2, with a possible D match to TRBD1 (5 bases). V was pared by 4 bases and J by 0 bases, with 6 bases between. Germline CDR1 is SQVTM and CDR2 is ANQGSEA. CDR3 length: 12 amino acids. CDR3 coding DNA: TGCAGCGTTGGGACACCTAACTATGGCTACACCTTC. It yields the protein CSVGTPNYGYTF.

This chain uses TRBV4-3 with TRBJ2-3; 9 bases map to TRBD2. Germline V gene lookup returns CDR1 LGHNA and CDR2 YSLEER. V was clipped by 2 bases and J by 6 bases; unmatched bases: 9. This CDR3 comprises 16 residues. CDR3 in amino acids: CASSQSSGTPGDTQYF. Written as DNA, the CDR3 is TGCGCCAGCAGCCAATCTAGCGGGACCCCGGGTGATACGCAGTATTTT.

The chain recombines TRBV4-1 with TRBJ2-7, with D maybe TRBD1 (6 bases). Looked up from germline, CDR1 is MGHRA and CDR2 is YSYEKL. Between the trimmed V and J ends, which lost 5 bases and 0 bases, there was a span of 14 bases. The CDR3 has 15 residues. The CDR3 loop is CASSDRDTVSYEQYF. CDR3 bases: TGCGCCAGCAGCGACCGGGACACGGTCTCCTACGAGCAGTACTTC.

V usage is TRBV2 and J usage is TRBJ1-5; D perhaps matches TRBD1 (6 bases). CDR1 is SNHLY, CDR2 FYNNEI, per germline. V lost 6 bases and J lost 1, with 19 bases in between. This CDR3 is built from 17 residues. The CDR3 nucleotides are TGTGCCAGCAGCCGGGGGGGCGGACGGGGGAGCAATCAGCCCCAGCATTTT. Translated, it gives CASSRGGGRGSNQPQHF.

V usage is TRBV5-1 and J usage is TRBJ2-3; 11 bases are shared with TRBD2. V was pared by 2 bases and J by 5 bases, with 4 bases of the junction left unmatched. Germline V CDR1 and CDR2: SGHRS, YFSETQ. The CDR3 covers 15 residues. In nucleotides, the CDR3 is TGCGCCAGCAGCTTTAGCGGGGGGGCTAAAGATACGCAGTATTTT. Amino acid sequence: CASSFSGGAKDTQYF.

The chain carries TRBV5-4 and TRBJ2-3, with 7 bases lining up with TRBD1. The length of the CDR3 is 15 residues. J was trimmed by 1 base and V by 5 bases; bases with no gene match: 7. Germline V lookup: CDR1 SGHNT, CDR2 YYREEE (reference sequence). The CDR3 DNA reads as TGTGCCAGCAGTAGCTACAGGGGCCGCACAGATACGCAGTATTTT. Amino acid sequence: CASSSYRGRTDTQYF. The variable domain in full, with the rest retrieved from reference TRBV5-4 and TRBJ2-3, is ETGVTQSPTHLIKTRGQQVTLRCSSQSGHNTVSWYQQALGQGPQFIFQYYREEENGRGNFPPRFSGLQFPNYSSELNVNALELDDSALYLCASSSYRGRTDTQYFGPGTRLTVL.

The V gene is TRBV27, the J gene TRBJ1-3, with D possibly matching TRBD1 (5 bases). Trimming removed 4 bases from V and 0 bases from J, with 16 bases in between. The CDR3 totals 17 residues. CDR1 and CDR2 (germline): MNHEY, SMNVEV (reference sequence). CDR3 loop: CASSSSILRASGNTIYF. Written as DNA, the CDR3 is TGTGCCAGCAGTTCCTCTATCCTCAGGGCCTCTGGAAACACCATATATTTT.

The chain uses TRBV2 and TRBJ2-5; 7 bases are shared with TRBD2. Per germline, CDR1 SNHLY and CDR2 FYNNEI. The junction had 9 bases not matched to a gene; V was cut back by 0 bases and J by 5 bases. The CDR3 contains 16 residues. The CDR3 is CASSEAPGGGRETQYF. The CDR3, as DNA: TGTGCCAGCAGTGAAGCGCCGGGCGGGGGACGGGAGACCCAGTACTTC.

The chain uses TRBV2 and TRBJ1-2, with D unclear. Trimming removed 0 bases at V and 4 bases at J, with 6 bases between. CDR3 length equals 13 residues. Per germline, CDR1 SNHLY and CDR2 FYNNEI. CDR3 in DNA: TGTGCCAGCAGTGAAGCAAGTAGCTATGGCTACACCTTC. It yields the protein CASSEASSYGYTF. Combining the CDR3 with reference TRBV2 and TRBJ1-2 gives the whole variable domain EPEVTQTPSHQVTQMGQEVILRCVPISNHLYFYWYRQILGQKVEFLVSFYNNEISEKSEIFDDQFSVERPDGSNFTLKIRSTKLEDSAMYFCASSEASSYGYTFGSGTRLTVV.

A remark on this clone: Germline and junction disagree at one end, which may indicate a read error. The chain combines TRBV7-3 with TRBJ2-2; no firm D call. The CDR3 length is 12 residues. Germline lookup yields CDR1 SGHTA and CDR2 FQGTGA. The CDR3 DNA is TGTGCCAGCAGCTTGAACAGCGGGGAGCTGTTTTTT. This translates into CASSLNSGELFF.

This clone was seen a handful of times. V is TRBV15 and J is TRBJ2-7; TRBD2 matches at 8 bases. The ends lost 0 bases at V and 13 bases at J; junction bases unmatched: 11. Germline CDR1 reads LNHNV; CDR2 reads YYDKDF (reference sequence). The CDR3 is 14 amino acids. In nucleotides, the CDR3 is TGTGCCACCAGCAGAGAGGGGCGGGAGGTGGGGCTTTACTTC. It specifies CATSREGREVGLYF.

The sample holds a few counts of this clone. The chain uses TRBV5-1 and TRBJ2-7, with a tentative D call TRBD2 (6 bases). CDR3 size: 14 residues. V was shortened by 0 bases and J by 6 bases, with 13 bases between the two germline ends. Germline V CDR1 and CDR2: SGHRS, YFSETQ. The CDR3 reads CASSLARKEGEQYF. As DNA, the CDR3 is TGCGCCAGCAGCTTGGCTCGCAAGGAGGGCGAGCAGTACTTC. Complete variable domain (other parts from reference TRBV5-1 and TRBJ2-7): KAGVTQTPRYLIKTRGQQVTLSCSPISGHRSVSWYQQTPGQGLQFLFEYFSETQRNKGNFPGRFSGRQFSNSRSEMNVSTLELGDSALYLCASSLARKEGEQYFGPGTRLTVT.

This sequence joins TRBV4-2 and TRBJ2-1; perhaps TRBD1 as D (5 bases). Germline V gene sequence: CDR1 LGHNA, CDR2 YNFKEQ. With 5 bases removed from V and 8 bases from J, the gap between germline ends came to 13 bases. The CDR3 is 13 residues long. CDR3 in DNA: TGTGCCAGCAGCTTGTCCAGGGTGGATGAGCAGTTCTTC. This gives the protein CASSLSRVDEQFF.

V is TRBV28 and J is TRBJ2-1; 7 positions agree with TRBD2. CDR1 is MDHEN, CDR2 SYDVKM, per germline. J gave up 8 bases and V 5 bases, and 6 bases lay outside the gene matches. The CDR3 extends over 13 amino acids. CDR3 in amino acids: CASSPPGLHEQFF. For the CDR3, the DNA is TGTGCCAGCAGTCCGCCGGGACTACATGAGCAGTTCTTC.

The rearrangement joins TRBV7-6 to TRBJ1-1, with D possibly matching TRBD1 (6 bases). Germline loops: CDR1 SGHVS, CDR2 FNYEAQ. The CDR3 covers 15 residues. Trimming took off 1 base at V and 0 bases at J, with 9 bases between the two ends. This chain's CDR3 is CASSLGTELNTEAFF. In nucleotides, the CDR3 is TGTGCCAGCAGCTTAGGGACAGAGTTGAACACTGAAGCTTTCTTT.